This T cell receptor beta chain is from a study of T cells in Graves' hyperthyroidism and ophthalmopathy. Amplification of TCR beta CDR3 regions was performed using RNA transcripts as template. The TCR CDR3 first-round RT-PCR relied on the HTBI primer set. TCRdb ran MiXCR on the multiplex PCR reads and lists one entry per CDR3 protein. Of 600,000 to 850,000 distinct CDR3 sequences detected, around a sixth appear once; the ten largest clones hold 16%. This clonotype appeared many times. This blood was taken when hyperthyroidism was first diagnosed, before any ophthalmopathy symptoms existed. The sequenced sample was blood. The TCR comes from a woman in her 50s with Graves' hyperthyroidism that later progressed to Graves' ophthalmopathy.

The CDR3 loop reads CASSPIQGRNEQFF. The CDR3 DNA sequence: TGTGCCAGCTCACCAATACAGGGGCGGAATGAGCAGTTCTTC. The gene calls are TRBV18 and TRBJ2-1, with 7 positions matching TRBD1. Germline lookup yields CDR1 KGHSH and CDR2 LQKENI. CDR3 size: 14 residues. The V segment lost 2 bases and the J segment 7 bases; nucleotides outside the gene matches: 5.